These T cell receptor beta chains were read from a single sample in a study of OX40 agonist ivuxolimab in advanced cancers. Assay: immunoSEQ multiplex PCR; the TCRdb copy retains only in-frame clones and omits some. In the table there are 45,000 or so clones, roughly 93% of which are singletons. The source material was CD4+ or CD8+ T cells sorted from blood, sampled in a trial of the OX40 agonist ivuxolimab. The receptors originated from an adult with an advanced solid tumor such as melanoma, head and neck, liver or kidney cancer. CDR3s include the opening cysteine and the closing phenylalanine or tryptophan. The D gene is left open where the match is weak. The size field is filled for only some rows; it gives once, few, many or a size class.

D	V	size	J	CDR3	DNA
-	TRBV6-6	-	TRBJ2-1	CASSYPSSRDEQFF	TGTGCCAGCAGTTACCCCTCCTCAAGGGATGAGCAGTTCTTC
-	TRBV27	-	TRBJ2-2	CASSLAYTTGELFF	TGTGCCAGCAGTTTAGCCTATACCACCGGGGAGCTGTTTTTT
-	TRBV28	once	TRBJ2-5	CASGGEQGWGETQYF	TGTGCCAGCGGCGGGGAACAGGGCTGGGGAGAGACCCAGTACTTC
-	TRBV6-5	-	TRBJ2-7	CASSPHNYEQYF	TGTGCCAGCAGTCCACACAACTACGAGCAGTACTTC
-	TRBV2	-	TRBJ1-4	CASSDQGSPEEKLFF	TGTGCCAGCAGTGACCAGGGTTCTCCGGAAGAAAAACTGTTTTTT
-	TRBV7-9	-	TRBJ2-1	CASSYGNAEYNEQFF	TGTGCCAGCAGCTATGGGAACGCAGAGTACAATGAGCAGTTCTTC
TRBD1	TRBV2	-	TRBJ1-2	CATTRDSLLVNYGYTF	TGTGCCACAACCCGGGACAGTTTGTTGGTGAACTATGGCTACACCTTC
-	TRBV29-1	-	TRBJ2-2	CSTRLKTNTGELFF	TGCAGCACCAGACTGAAAACGAACACCGGGGAGCTGTTTTTT
TRBD2	TRBV7-9	-	TRBJ2-7	CASSFGGVREQYF	TGTGCCAGCAGCTTCGGGGGGGTTCGCGAGCAGTACTTC
-	TRBV4-2	-	TRBJ2-1	CASSQGSWGNEQFF	TGTGCCAGCAGCCAAGGATCTTGGGGCAATGAGCAGTTCTTC
TRBD1	TRBV27	once	TRBJ2-1	CASNPGTGVGNEQFF	TGTGCCAGCAATCCCGGGACAGGGGTGGGGAATGAGCAGTTCTTC
TRBD2	TRBV6-5	-	TRBJ2-5	CASREASGKETQYF	TGTGCCAGCAGGGAGGCTAGCGGTAAAGAGACCCAGTACTTC
-	TRBV4-1	-	TRBJ2-7	CASSQGLANYEQYF	TGCGCCAGCAGCCAAGGTTTAGCTAACTACGAGCAGTACTTC
-	TRBV27	-	TRBJ2-3	CASSLSILDSTDTQYF	TGTGCCAGCAGTTTATCGATCCTCGACAGCACAGATACGCAGTATTTT
TRBD1	TRBV4-1	-	TRBJ1-5	CASSQGGTGGGDQPQHF	TGCGCCAGCAGCCAGGGCGGGACAGGGGGCGGGGATCAGCCCCAGCATTTT
-	TRBV27	-	TRBJ1-3	CASRGPCRWVVENTIYF	TGTGCCAGCAGAGGCCCTTGTAGGTGGGTGGTAGAAAACACCATATATTTT
-	TRBV6-5	once	TRBJ1-2	CASTPYLLNGYTF	TGTGCCAGCACCCCCTACCTCCTAAATGGCTACACCTTC
-	TRBV6-5	-	TRBJ2-7	CASSYSGVYEQYF	TGTGCCAGCAGTTACTCAGGCGTCTACGAGCAGTACTTC
TRBD1	TRBV5-4	-	TRBJ1-1	CASSLVTGQGEKAFF	TGTGCCAGCAGCTTGGTGACTGGACAGGGGGAGAAAGCTTTCTTT
-	TRBV5-1	-	TRBJ2-7	CASRHTYEQYF	TGCGCCAGCAGACACACCTACGAGCAGTACTTC
TRBD2	TRBV28	-	TRBJ2-3	CASRSKAGSTDTQYF	TGTGCCAGCAGATCGAAAGCGGGGAGCACAGATACGCAGTATTTT
-	TRBV19	-	TRBJ1-1	CASSIRQASQFRGAEAFF	TGTGCCAGTAGTATAAGACAGGCCTCTCAGTTTCGAGGGGCTGAAGCTTTCTTT
-	TRBV25-1	-	TRBJ1-1	CASRDKNTEAFF	TGTGCCAGCCGGGACAAGAACACTGAAGCTTTCTTT
-	TRBV6-1	once	TRBJ1-5	CASSVRGSNQPQHF	TGTGCCAGCAGTGTTCGGGGGAGCAATCAGCCCCAGCATTTT
TRBD2	TRBV10-2	-	TRBJ2-1	CASRGTSVPYNEQFF	TGCGCCAGCAGGGGGACTAGCGTGCCCTACAATGAGCAGTTCTTC
TRBD2	TRBV27	once	TRBJ2-3	CASSSWGLAEGTDTQYF	TGTGCCAGCAGTTCGTGGGGACTAGCGGAAGGCACAGATACGCAGTATTTT
-	TRBV28	-	TRBJ2-3	CASSLGPEAVTDTQYF	TGTGCCAGCAGTTTAGGGCCGGAGGCTGTCACAGATACGCAGTATTTT